Below, 6 T cell receptor beta chains from the same sample are listed, as sequenced in a study of blood T cell repertoires in COVID-19. Profiling relied on immunoSEQ multiplex PCR, and the TCRdb table lists in-frame clones only, not all of them. The table has approximately 140,000 clones, just over 85% seen once. The sample comprised peripheral blood. These receptors were obtained from a woman aged 60-75 years with acute or convalescent COVID-19.

The rearrangement joins TRBV28 to TRBJ2-1; D is uncertain. V gave up 2 bases and J gave up 10 bases, with 15 bases separating them. The CDR3 contains 14 residues. CDR1 and CDR2 from the germline V gene are MDHEN and SYDVKM. CDR3 DNA sequence: TGTGCCAGCAGTTTAATTCTTGAGGTTTCCGAGCAGTTCTTC. It is translated as CASSLILEVSEQFF.

The chain couples TRBV28 to TRBJ1-1; D unresolved. CDR1 and CDR2 (germline): MDHEN, SYDVKM. This CDR3 is 13 amino acids long. Trimming shortened V by 3 bases and J by 2 bases, and 7 bases separated the two germline ends. DNA of the CDR3: TGTGCCAGCAGTTTTGGGCTTAACACTGAAGCTTTCTTT. It yields the protein CASSFGLNTEAFF.

The chain joins TRBV29-1 to TRBJ1-1; 7 bases line up with TRBD1. V lost 6 bases, J lost 1 base, and 2 bases stayed unmatched. CDR3 length: 12 residues. Germline CDR1 SQVTM, CDR2 ANQGSEA. The CDR3 DNA reads as TGCAGCGTGTGGACAGGGAACACTGAAGCTTTCTTT. Its protein is CSVWTGNTEAFF. The full variable domain, in which reference TRBV29-1 and TRBJ1-1 provide the parts outside the CDR3, is SAVISQKPSRDICQRGTSLTIQCQVDSQVTMMFWYRQQPGQSLTLIATANQGSEATYESGFVIDKFPISRPNLTFSTLTVSNMSPEDSSIYLCSVWTGNTEAFFGQGTRLTVV.

The rearrangement uses TRBV4-2 and TRBJ2-3; the match to TRBD1 covers 8 bases. V dropped 4 bases and J dropped 3; count of bases not matched to a gene: 9. Germline V gene data show CDR1 as LGHNA and CDR2 as YNFKEQ. The CDR3 covers 16 residues. CDR3 region: CASSLPDRAFTDTQYF. The CDR3 DNA reads as TGTGCCAGCAGCCTCCCGGACAGGGCTTTTACAGATACGCAGTATTTT.

This clone was seen a handful of times. At the DNA level, this CDR3 is encoded by other sequences in the same sample as well. The rearrangement uses TRBV5-1 and TRBJ2-5; the D gene is possibly TRBD1 (7 bases). Germline V gene sequence: CDR1 SGHRS, CDR2 YFSETQ. CDR3 length: 13 residues. V lost 2 bases and J lost 5, with 10 bases in between. The CDR3 sequence is CASSLGGGETQYF. CDR3 DNA: TGCGCCAGCAGCTTAGGAGGGGGCGAGACCCAGTACTTC.

V gene TRBV3-1 (or the pseudogene TRBV3-2) combines with J gene TRBJ1-2; 7 bases map to TRBD1. CDR3 length equals 17 residues. The trim removed 1 base at V and 8 bases at J, leaving 16 bases unmatched. Per germline, CDR1 LGHDT and CDR2 YNNKEL (reference sequence). Here the CDR3 DNA reads TGTGCCAGCAGCCAAGGTGCTCCACTTCGTTCGACAGGGGGCTACACCTTC. Its protein product is CASSQGAPLRSTGGYTF.